Included here is one T cell receptor (beta chain) sequence, with context. As yet, its antigen is unknown. Other nucleotide sequences in the sample specify the same CDR3. This CDR3 has 15 residues. Trimming stripped 1 base from V and 0 bases from J, with 8 bases between. CDR1 is SGDLS and CDR2 is YYNGEE in the germline V gene. The primer mix had 60 Vbeta and 13 Jbeta primers. TCRdb's copy holds only in-frame clones and misses some; the assay was immunoSEQ multiplex PCR. The table records roughly 110,000 clones, 74% of them present only once. This entry belongs to a study of cytomegalovirus exposure and HLA in healthy donors. Study outcomes and limitations: It was reported that the classifier diagnosed cytomegalovirus status with high specificity and sensitivity in both the original and validation cohorts. The authors confirmed in vitro that three CMV-associated chains were specific for CMV antigens.

Sequencing input: PBMCs. The receptor comes from a middle-aged woman in good health and CMV-seropositive. V gene TRBV9 combines with J gene TRBJ1-3; tentatively, D is TRBD1 (6 bases). CDR3 nucleotides: TGTGCCAGCAGCGTACAGGGGACCTCTGGAAACACCATATATTTT. Its translation is CASSVQGTSGNTIYF.